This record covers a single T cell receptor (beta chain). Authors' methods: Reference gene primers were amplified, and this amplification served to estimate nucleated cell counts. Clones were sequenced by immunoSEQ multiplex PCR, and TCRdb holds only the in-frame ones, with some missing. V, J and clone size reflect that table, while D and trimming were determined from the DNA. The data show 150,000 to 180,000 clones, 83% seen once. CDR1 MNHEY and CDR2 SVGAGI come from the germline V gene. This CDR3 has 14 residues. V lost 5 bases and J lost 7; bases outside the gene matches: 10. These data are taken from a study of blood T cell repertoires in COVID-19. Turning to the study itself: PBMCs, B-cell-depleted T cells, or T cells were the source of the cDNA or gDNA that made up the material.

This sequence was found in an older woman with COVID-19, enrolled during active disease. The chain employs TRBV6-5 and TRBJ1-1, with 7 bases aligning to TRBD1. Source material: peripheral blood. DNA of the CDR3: TGTGCCAGCAGTCCCGCTAAACAGGGGTTTGAAGCTTTCTTT. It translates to CASSPAKQGFEAFF.